What follows is one T cell receptor beta chain and its context. Antigen: not known. This entry comes from a study of T cell responses to AZD1222 COVID-19 vaccine. Study-level results: Epitopes outside B.1.351 and B.1.1.7 mutated regions reportedly drew nearly half of spike TCRs. Without day 14 samples, only post-peak T cell repertoires were studied.

The CDR3 sequence is 14 residues long. Germline CDR1 reads SGHNT; CDR2 reads YYREEE (reference sequence). The ends lost 2 bases at V and 6 bases at J; junction bases unmatched: 5. Assay used: immunoSEQ multiplex PCR; TCRdb lists only in-frame clones, some missing. There are about 150,000 clones in the sample; less than 90% occur only once, and under 8% lies in the top ten. The rearrangement joins TRBV5-4 to TRBJ2-1, with 7 bases matching TRBD1. The sequence came from an adult who had recovered from COVID-19. Sequencing used peripheral blood, obtained after recovery from COVID-19. CDR3 sequence (DNA): TGTGCCAGCAGCTTAAAACAGGGGCGCAATGAGCAGTTCTTC. Protein sequence: CASSLKQGRNEQFF. Combining the CDR3 with reference TRBV5-4 and TRBJ2-1 gives the whole variable domain ETGVTQSPTHLIKTRGQQVTLRCSSQSGHNTVSWYQQALGQGPQFIFQYYREEENGRGNFPPRFSGLQFPNYSSELNVNALELDDSALYLCASSLKQGRNEQFFGPGTRLTVL.